A selection of T cell receptor beta chains follows, all from one sample in a study of T-cell memory formation after mild COVID-19. MiXCR, applied by TCRdb to the 5' RACE reads, yields one record per CDR3 protein. The sample holds about 250,000 distinct CDR3 sequences; about 16% are singletons and the top ten take around 2%. The sample was PBMCs or a T cell subset sorted from them (not recorded which). The origin of the receptors is an adult woman who had mild COVID-19 (a few samples of this study predate the infection). Cell type and time point are not known. The CDR3 runs from the conserved cysteine through the conserved F or W. D genes are given only for firm matches. Expanded clones are given a class, and other clones once, few, many or no size at all.

TRBD2	NA	TRBV5-4	TRBJ2-7	CASSLGPSGIYEQYF	TGTGCCAGCAGCTTGGGTCCTAGCGGGATCTACGAGCAGTACTTC
NA	NA	TRBV15	TRBJ2-3	CATSRDWTGLAADTQYF	TGTGCCACCAGCAGAGATTGGACGGGCCTTGCGGCAGATACGCAGTATTTT
NA	NA	TRBV18	TRBJ2-1	CASSPLSINEQFF	TGTGCCAGCTCACCACTTTCGATAAATGAGCAGTTCTTC
TRBD1	NA	TRBV27	TRBJ1-4	CASTYRGGDEKLFF	TGTGCCAGCACGTACAGGGGAGGCGATGAAAAACTGTTTTTT
NA	NA	TRBV19	TRBJ2-3	CASSIGTAISTDTQYF	TGTGCCAGTAGTATAGGGACAGCGATTAGCACAGATACGCAGTATTTT
TRBD1	few	TRBV25-1	TRBJ1-1	CASLSLQGATEAFF	TGTGCCAGCCTCTCCCTACAGGGGGCTACTGAAGCTTTCTTT
NA	few	TRBV6-6	TRBJ2-5	CASSYATQTVLGETQYF	TGTGCCAGCAGTTACGCCACCCAGACAGTCCTCGGGGAGACCCAGTACTTC
NA	NA	TRBV5-4	TRBJ2-1	CASSPPRGNEQFF	TGTGCCAGCAGCCCCCCGAGGGGTAATGAGCAGTTCTTC
TRBD2	many	TRBV6-5	TRBJ2-3	CASSNDTGTGQRSGRVSDTQYF	TGTGCCAGCAGTAATGATACCGGGACAGGGCAACGTAGCGGGAGGGTATCCGATACGCAGTATTTT
TRBD2	few	TRBV7-2	TRBJ2-5	CASSLEWGGDQYF	TGTGCCAGCAGCTTGGAGTGGGGGGGGGACCAGTACTTC